This T cell receptor (beta chain) was identified in a study of cytomegalovirus exposure and HLA in healthy donors. With respect to this clone: Its target is not known.

CDR1 is LNHDA and CDR2 is SQIVND in the germline V gene (reference sequence). The CDR3 spans 12 residues. V shed 5 bases and J shed 8 bases, with 12 bases lying between them. General observations from the study: Researchers catalogued under 200 TCR beta chains as cytomegalovirus-associated. In a later analysis, V- and J-gene trimming of beta chains associated with a DCLRE1C missense variant, replicated independently. It was assumed in the presence/absence analyses that sequencing depth was roughly uniform across donors.

13 Jbeta primers and 60 Vbeta primers were used for the PCR. Here immunoSEQ multiplex PCR was the method, and the copy in TCRdb shows in-frame clones only, minus some. Of 180,000 or so clones listed, around 80% are singletons. The TCR comes from a man in his forties in good health and CMV-seronegative. The chain joins TRBV19 to TRBJ1-1, with D uncertain. The sequenced sample consisted of PBMCs. CDR3 loop: CASSRLDKEAFF. The CDR3, as DNA: TGTGCCAGTAGTCGTTTAGACAAGGAAGCTTTCTTT.